This paragraph covers one T cell receptor (beta chain) sequence. Trimming pared 0 bases from V and 7 bases from J, leaving 22 bases between. The CDR3 has 17 residues. CDR1 SGHAT and CDR2 FQNNGV come from the germline V gene. The data were taken from a study of blood T cell repertoires in COVID-19. Produced via immunoSEQ multiplex PCR; TCRdb's table is partial and in-frame only. The repertoire holds tens of thousands of clones, around 91% seen once, with roughly 8% in the top ten. The chain combines TRBV11-2 with TRBJ2-7; D is unclear. The TCR originated in a human donor in a cohort sampled during active COVID-19. Sequencing was carried out using peripheral blood. The CDR3 sequence is CASSLDVRVQPFKEQYF. For the CDR3, the DNA is TGTGCCAGCAGCTTAGATGTCCGGGTTCAACCCTTTAAGGAGCAGTACTTC.